This T cell receptor beta chain was identified in a study of radiotherapy plus CTLA-4 blockade in lung cancer. Points from the study as a whole: Some TCR clones had been derived from tumors. These clones expanded in peripheral blood after radiotherapy plus ipilimumab. Reports identified early blood T cell clone dynamics, with interferon-beta, as the best response predictor.

Patients had chemo-refractory metastatic non-small-cell lung cancer and received focal radiation plus CTLA-4 blockade that used ipilimumab. A note on this clone: Antigen unknown.

Sequenced by immunoSEQ multiplex PCR; TCRdb stores in-frame clones only, minus some. The sample lists fewer than 100,000 clones, less than 85% occurring once. V was trimmed by 5 bases and J by 3 bases, leaving 6 bases between them. This CDR3 is 12 amino acids long. From germline, CDR1 is MNHEY and CDR2 SVGAGI. The TCR sequence derives from a human donor with non-small cell lung cancer who had stable disease on radiotherapy plus ipilimumab. The chain links TRBV6-5 to TRBJ2-3; possibly TRBD1 for D (5 bases). Sequencing was performed on peripheral blood, taken from a patient treated with radiotherapy plus ipilimumab. As DNA, the CDR3 is TGTGCCAGCAGTAGGGGAACAGATACGCAGTATTTT. Residues: CASSRGTDTQYF.